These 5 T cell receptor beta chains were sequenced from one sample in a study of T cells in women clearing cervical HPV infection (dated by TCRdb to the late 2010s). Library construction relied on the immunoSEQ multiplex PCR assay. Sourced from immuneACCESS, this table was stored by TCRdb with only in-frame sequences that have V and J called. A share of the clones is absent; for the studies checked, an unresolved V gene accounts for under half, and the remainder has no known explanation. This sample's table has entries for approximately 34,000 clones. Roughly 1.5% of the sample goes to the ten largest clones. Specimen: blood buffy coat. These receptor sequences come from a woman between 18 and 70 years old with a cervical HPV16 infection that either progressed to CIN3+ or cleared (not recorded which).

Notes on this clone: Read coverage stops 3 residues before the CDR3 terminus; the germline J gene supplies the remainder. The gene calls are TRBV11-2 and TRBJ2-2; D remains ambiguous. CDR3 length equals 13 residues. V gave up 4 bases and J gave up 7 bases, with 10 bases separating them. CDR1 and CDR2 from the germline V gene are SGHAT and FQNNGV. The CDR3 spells CASSSLLGGELFF. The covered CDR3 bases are TGTGCCAGCAGCTCCCTACTCGGCGGGGAG.

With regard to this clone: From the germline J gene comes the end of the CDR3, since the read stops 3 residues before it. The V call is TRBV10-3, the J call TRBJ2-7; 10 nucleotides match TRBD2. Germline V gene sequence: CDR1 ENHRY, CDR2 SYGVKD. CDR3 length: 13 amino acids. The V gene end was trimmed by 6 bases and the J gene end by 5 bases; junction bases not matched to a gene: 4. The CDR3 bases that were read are TGTGCCATCAGGGGACTAGCGAGCCACGAG. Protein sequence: CAIRGLASHE. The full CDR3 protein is CAIRGLASHEQYF.

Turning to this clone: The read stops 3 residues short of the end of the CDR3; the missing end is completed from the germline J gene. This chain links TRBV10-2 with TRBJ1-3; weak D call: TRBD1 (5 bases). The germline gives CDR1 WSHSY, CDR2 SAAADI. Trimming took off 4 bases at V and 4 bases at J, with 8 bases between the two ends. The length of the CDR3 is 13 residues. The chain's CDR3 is CASSAGRGNTIYF. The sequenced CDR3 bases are TGCGCCAGCAGTGCAGGGAGAGGAAACACC.

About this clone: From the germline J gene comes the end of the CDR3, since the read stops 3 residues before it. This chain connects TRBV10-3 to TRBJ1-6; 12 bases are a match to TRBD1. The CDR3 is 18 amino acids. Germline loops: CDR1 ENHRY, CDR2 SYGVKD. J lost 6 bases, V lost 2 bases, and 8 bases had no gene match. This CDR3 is CAISERGTGGSSNSPLHF. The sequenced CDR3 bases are TGTGCCATCAGTGAGCGGGGGACAGGGGGCTCGAGTAATTCACCC.

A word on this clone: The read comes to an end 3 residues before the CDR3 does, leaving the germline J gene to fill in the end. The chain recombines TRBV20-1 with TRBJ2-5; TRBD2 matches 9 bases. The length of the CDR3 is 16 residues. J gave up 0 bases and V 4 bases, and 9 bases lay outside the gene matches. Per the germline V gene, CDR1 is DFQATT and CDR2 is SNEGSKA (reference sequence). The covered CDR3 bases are TGCAGTGCTACCACCGGGCTAGCGGGGAACCAAGAGACC. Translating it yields CSATTGLAGNQET. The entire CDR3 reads CSATTGLAGNQETQYF.